This T cell receptor beta chain appears in the sequencing data of a study of cytomegalovirus exposure and HLA in healthy donors. Trimming stripped 5 bases from V and 2 bases from J, with 9 bases between. The CDR3 is 13 residues long. Germline CDR1 SGHTA, CDR2 FQGNSA. This clone was detected only a few times. Its antigen is as yet unknown. Findings and caveats of the study: Researchers reportedly found TCR beta sequences accurately predicted most subjects' HLA-A and HLA-B alleles. 87-base-pair reads could not separate some V segments, including TRBV6-2 and TRBV6-3.

The study ran its PCR with 60 Vbeta and 13 Jbeta primers. Sequencing used immunoSEQ multiplex PCR; TCRdb keeps in-frame clones, though not all of them. The table lists around 130,000 clones, around 9% of them singletons. Sequenced: PBMCs. The receptor was derived from a man aged 35 to 55 in good health and CMV-seronegative. The V gene is TRBV7-2, the J gene TRBJ1-2; no firm D call. The CDR3 protein is CASSPHGNYGYTF. For the CDR3, the DNA is TGTGCCAGCAGCCCCCACGGGAACTATGGCTACACCTTC.